This is a list of T cell receptor beta chains from one sample in a study of OX40 agonist ivuxolimab in advanced cancers. The table came from immunoSEQ multiplex PCR; TCRdb's copy has only in-frame clones and leaves some out. The table includes tens of thousands of clones, 93% detected once. The sequencing used CD4+ or CD8+ T cells sorted from blood, collected in a trial of the OX40 agonist ivuxolimab. These receptors were obtained from an adult with an advanced solid tumor such as melanoma, head and neck, liver or kidney cancer. The conserved cysteine and the conserved F or W are not part of the CDR3 here.

V	J	CDR3
TRBV5-6	TRBJ2-1	ASSDGGTGVPWNEQF
TRBV4-3	TRBJ2-3	ASSQLLGRLAGVSNTDTQY
TRBV4-1	TRBJ1-4	ASSQRTGANEKLF
TRBV27	TRBJ2-1	ASWGGQGNEQF
TRBV28	TRBJ1-2	ASSFDSNYGYT
TRBV27	TRBJ2-7	ASSLFGQGETYEQY
TRBV6-5	TRBJ1-4	ASSYSKGRDKLF
TRBV25-1	TRBJ2-1	ASSAGTGGNEQF
TRBV6-6	TRBJ2-5	ASSYKTARPETQY
TRBV27	TRBJ1-5	ASSQTAINQPQH
TRBV5-1	TRBJ1-5	ASRQGGYDQPQH
TRBV19	TRBJ2-1	ASSPGGYNEQF
TRBV4-3	TRBJ2-7	ASSQDRAISSYEQY
TRBV7-2	TRBJ1-1	ASSLGFQHRNTEAF
TRBV27	TRBJ2-1	ASSSTGSYNEQF
TRBV28	TRBJ1-2	ASSLGPGVTNYGYT
TRBV5-8	TRBJ2-3	ASSFGTANTDTQY
TRBV7-9	TRBJ2-3	ASSPPLADYYTDTQY
TRBV6-5	TRBJ2-7	ASGGTSYEQY
TRBV15	TRBJ2-2	ATSLGTSGHTGELF
TRBV28	TRBJ2-3	ASSLSEGATDTQY
TRBV5-4	TRBJ2-1	ASSRPGLAGVGLYNEQF
TRBV5-8	TRBJ1-2	ASSPIPGYT
TRBV9	TRBJ2-7	ASSVVGLAAYEQY
TRBV6-5	TRBJ2-1	ASSYVTPDEQF
TRBV9	TRBJ2-7	ASSPSSWTTSEQY
TRBV11-2	TRBJ2-3	ASSEGGWGTDTQY
TRBV5-5	TRBJ2-7	ASSSLPGKAYEQY
TRBV27	TRBJ1-4	ASSSPPDEKLF
TRBV5-8	TRBJ1-5	ASSLEVDLGYSNQPQH
TRBV19	TRBJ1-5	ASSSEDVSNQPQH
TRBV28	TRBJ2-1	ASSFPGGGVSYNEQF
TRBV28	TRBJ2-7	ASSFPGANYEQY
TRBV7-9	TRBJ2-7	ASRGGSSYEQY
TRBV28	TRBJ2-4	ASRVIGEDIQY
TRBV5-6	TRBJ2-7	ATRPGGGEQY
TRBV28	TRBJ2-1	ASRTGTSGRSSYNEQF
TRBV28	TRBJ2-3	ASSGWTGGTDTQY
TRBV28	TRBJ2-7	ASSMAVANHEQY
TRBV28	TRBJ1-1	ASSHGTDTEAF
TRBV4-3	TRBJ2-3	ASSRTPGQANTDTQY
TRBV28	TRBJ2-5	ASSSGPLVLETQY
TRBV5-6	TRBJ2-7	ASSLRGAYEQY
TRBV10-3	TRBJ2-1	AISEIAGAYNEQF
TRBV11-2	TRBJ2-7	ASSLDQGSYEQY
TRBV21-1	TRBJ2-3	ASTQGQNYTLFTDTQY
TRBV7-9	TRBJ2-3	ASSKGLAGGPGTDTQY
TRBV9	TRBJ2-5	ASSVELAGAFETQY
TRBV4-2	TRBJ2-2	ASSQFSFSGTGELF
TRBV12-5	TRBJ2-1	ARTHRRF
TRBV4-3	TRBJ2-7	ASSQGFDTPYEQY
TRBV10-3	TRBJ2-5	ATQNEGQETQY